Listed here are 10 T cell receptor beta chains from one sample, sequenced in a study of T cells in Graves' hyperthyroidism and ophthalmopathy. Using RNA transcripts as the source, TCR beta CDR3 regions were amplified. HTBI primers drove first-round RT-PCR of the TCR CDR3. Each CDR3 protein gets one entry after TCRdb re-called the multiplex PCR reads with MiXCR. The repertoire holds around 560,000 distinct CDR3 sequences, with around 17% as singletons. The sequenced material came from blood. The receptors come from a woman between 18 and 29 years old with Graves' hyperthyroidism.

The gene calls are TRBV3-1 and TRBJ2-5, with 11 bases identical to TRBD1. Germline V lookup: CDR1 LGHDT, CDR2 YNNKEL (reference sequence). The CDR3 covers 18 residues. Unmatched junction bases numbered 11, after V lost 0 bases and J lost 5 bases. This CDR3 is CASSQDISRTGGLETQYF. DNA of the CDR3: TGTGCCAGCAGCCAAGATATTTCTAGGACAGGGGGCTTGGAGACCCAGTACTTC.

V is TRBV4-3 and J is TRBJ2-5; 9 nucleotides match TRBD2. V lost 2 bases, J lost 9 bases, and 7 bases stayed unmatched. This CDR3 has 14 residues. The V gene's germline CDR1 is LGHNA and CDR2 YSLEER. In DNA form, the CDR3 reads TGCGCCAGCAGCCAAATGCGGGGGGGCGGGGCCCAGTACTTC. Residues: CASSQMRGGGAQYF.

V usage is TRBV11-2 and J usage is TRBJ2-7; TRBD1 matches at 9 bases. Trimming removed 9 bases from V and 2 bases from J; junction bases left unmatched: 8. Per the germline V gene, CDR1 is SGHAT and CDR2 is FQNNGV. The CDR3 has 14 residues. As DNA, the CDR3 is TGTGCCAGTTCAGGGACAGGGAATACCTACGAGCAGTACTTC. It yields the protein CASSGTGNTYEQYF.

The rearrangement links TRBV27 to TRBJ1-2; TRBD1 is a possible D gene (5 bases). The V gene's germline CDR1 is MNHEY and CDR2 SMNVEV (reference sequence). The germline V and J ends were trimmed by 4 bases and 6 bases, with 12 bases remaining between them. The CDR3 consists of 13 residues. This CDR3 is CASSSVGGDGYTF. In DNA, the CDR3 is TGTGCCAGCAGTTCCGTCGGGGGGGATGGCTACACCTTC.

This clonotype has at least ten counts. The V and J genes are TRBV28 and TRBJ2-6, with D tentatively TRBD2 (5 bases). The V gene's germline CDR1 is MDHEN and CDR2 SYDVKM. V lost 3 bases, J lost 0 bases, and 12 bases lay in between. CDR3 length: 17 residues. The CDR3: CASSFPMGSSGANVLTF. The CDR3, as DNA: TGTGCCAGCAGTTTCCCCATGGGGAGCTCTGGGGCCAACGTCCTGACTTTC.

V usage is TRBV19 and J usage is TRBJ2-3; the match to TRBD2 covers 13 bases. J was trimmed by 5 bases and V by 5 bases; bases with no gene match: 10. CDR3 size: 17 residues. Germline loops: CDR1 LNHDA, CDR2 SQIVND (reference sequence). CDR3 region: CASSAQTSGGIGDTQYF. The CDR3 DNA reads TGTGCCAGTAGTGCCCAGACTAGCGGGGGGATTGGAGATACGCAGTATTTT.

This clonotype was recorded at least ten times. The chain couples TRBV20-1 to TRBJ2-7, with TRBD2 identical over 9 bases. The germline V gene encodes CDR1 DFQATT and CDR2 SNEGSKA (reference sequence). The CDR3 spans 14 residues. V shed 4 bases and J 2 bases; nucleotides not matched to a gene: 6. CDR3 sequence: CSAISRGRAYEQYF. In nucleotides, the CDR3 is TGCAGTGCTATCTCACGCGGGAGGGCCTACGAGCAGTACTTC.

The chain links TRBV18 to TRBJ2-3; 9 bases are a match to TRBD1. CDR1 is KGHSH and CDR2 is LQKENI in the germline V gene. Trimming took 3 bases from V and 4 from J; bases not matched to a gene: 11. There are 17 residues in the CDR3. CDR3 DNA sequence: TGTGCCAGCTCACCGTTGGAAGGACAGGGGATCCCAGATACGCAGTATTTT. Protein product: CASSPLEGQGIPDTQYF.

Many counts were recorded for this clonotype. The chain couples TRBV6-1 to TRBJ1-5, with D unresolved. V was trimmed by 6 bases and J by 7 bases, leaving 16 bases between them. From germline, CDR1 is MNHNS and CDR2 SASEGT. The CDR3 has 14 amino acids. CDR3 region: CASSPPPEVQPQHF. CDR3 DNA sequence: TGTGCCAGCAGCCCACCCCCCGAGGTCCAGCCCCAGCATTTT.

This clonotype was seen repeatedly, ten times or more. DNA for the CDR3: TGTGCCAGCAGCTGGACTAGCGGGGAATACAATGAGCAGTTCTTC. Translated, it gives CASSWTSGEYNEQFF. The chain couples TRBV11-1 to TRBJ2-1, with 12 nucleotides matching TRBD2. With 4 bases clipped from V and 4 bases from J, the junction kept 2 bases outside the gene matches. Germline-derived CDR1 and CDR2 are SGHAT and FQDESV (reference sequence). The CDR3 consists of 15 residues.